These 10 T cell receptor beta chains came from one sample sequenced in a study of Tregs in tolerant kidney transplant recipients. This table comes from immunoSEQ multiplex PCR, and its TCRdb copy is limited to in-frame clones, with some not included. The repertoire holds roughly 250,000 clones, with roughly 84% as singletons. Material for sequencing was CD4+ T cells from blood. Source of these receptors: a human donor in good health.

The V gene is TRBV4-1, the J gene TRBJ2-3; D is unresolved. The germline CDR1 and CDR2 sequences are MGHRA and YSYEKL. This CDR3 comprises 15 residues. V was cut by 0 bases and J by 5 bases, with 12 bases left in between. This chain's CDR3 is CASSQDEGMGDTQYF. The CDR3 DNA reads as TGCGCCAGCAGCCAAGATGAAGGGATGGGAGATACGCAGTATTTT.

CDR3 nucleotides: TGTGCCAGCAGCATATCAGGGGACTATGGCTACACCTTC. It translates to CASSISGDYGYTF. The rearrangement joins TRBV25-1 to TRBJ1-2, with D possibly matching TRBD1 (6 bases). CDR3 length: 13 residues. Germline loops: CDR1 MGHDK, CDR2 SYGVNS. Trimming left V 6 bases short and J 3 bases short, with 11 bases between.

The gene calls are TRBV6-5 and TRBJ1-4; D remains unclear. V was pared by 6 bases and J by 4 bases, with 15 bases between. Germline V gene lookup returns CDR1 MNHEY and CDR2 SVGAGI. The CDR3 has 15 residues. CDR3 in amino acids: CASSRNPLSNEKLFF. The CDR3 coding sequence is TGTGCCAGCAGCCGAAACCCTCTAAGTAATGAAAAACTGTTTTTT.

The chain recombines TRBV7-3 with TRBJ2-3; tentatively, D is TRBD2 (6 bases). CDR3 size: 15 residues. Trimming left V 6 bases short and J 2 bases short, with 15 bases between. From germline, CDR1 is SGHTA and CDR2 FQGTGA. The DNA for the CDR3 is TGTGCCAGCAGGGAAGCGGGTTATAACACAGATACGCAGTATTTT. Translating it yields CASREAGYNTDTQYF. The full variable domain, with the rest looked up from reference TRBV7-3 and TRBJ2-3, is GAGVSQTPSNKVTEKGKYVELRCDPISGHTALYWYRQSLGQGPEFLIYFQGTGAADDSGLPNDRFFAVRPEGSVSTLKIQRTERGDSAVYLCASREAGYNTDTQYFGPGTRLTVL.

The rearrangement uses TRBV7-2 and TRBJ1-5; no clear D gene. The CDR3 contains 13 residues. The V gene lost 3 bases and the J gene lost 0 bases, with 3 bases spanning the gap. Germline V lookup: CDR1 SGHTA, CDR2 FQGNSA. CDR3 residues: CASSFYSNQPQHF. CDR3 DNA sequence: TGTGCCAGCAGCTTCTATAGCAATCAGCCCCAGCATTTT. The entire variable domain, with the rest obtained from reference TRBV7-2 and TRBJ1-5, is as follows: GAGVSQSPSNKVTEKGKDVELRCDPISGHTALYWYRQSLGQGLEFLIYFQGNSAPDKSGLPSDRFSAERTGGSVSTLTIQRTQQEDSAVYLCASSFYSNQPQHFGDGTRLSIL.

The chain links TRBV19 to TRBJ2-2; D is ambiguous. With 8 bases removed from V and 0 bases from J, the gap between germline ends came to 10 bases. Germline CDR1 is LNHDA and CDR2 is SQIVND (reference sequence). This CDR3 is built from 14 residues. This CDR3 is CASQTSTNTGELFF. CDR3 nucleotides: TGTGCCAGTCAAACATCCACGAACACCGGGGAGCTGTTTTTT. Variable domain in full (rest from reference TRBV19 and TRBJ2-2): DGGITQSPKYLFRKEGQNVTLSCEQNLNHDAMYWYRQDPGQGLRLIYYSQIVNDFQKGDIAEGYSVSREKKESFPLTVTSAQKNPTAFYLCASQTSTNTGELFFGEGSRLTVL.

This CDR3 is CASSITGYTEAFF. Here the CDR3 DNA reads TGTGCCAGCAGCATCACAGGGTACACTGAAGCTTTCTTT. This chain joins TRBV5-5 and TRBJ1-1, with D tentatively TRBD1 (6 bases). Trimming stripped 4 bases from V and 3 bases from J, with 10 bases between. The CDR3 is made up of 13 amino acids. The V gene's germline CDR1 is SGHKS and CDR2 YYEKEE (reference sequence). The full variable domain, completed using reference TRBV5-5 and TRBJ1-1, is DAGVTQSPTHLIKTRGQQVTLRCSPISGHKSVSWYQQVLGQGPQFIFQYYEKEERGRGNFPDRFSARQFPNYSSELNVNALLLGDSALYLCASSITGYTEAFFGQGTRLTVV.

The V and J genes are TRBV7-9 and TRBJ1-5; 9 bases are shared with TRBD1. V lost 4 bases, J lost 0 bases, and 7 bases stayed unmatched. There are 17 residues in the CDR3. Per the germline V gene, CDR1 is SEHNR and CDR2 is FQNEAQ (reference sequence). CDR3 sequence reads: CASSSGQGGGSNQPQHF. The DNA for the CDR3 is TGTGCCAGCAGCTCGGGACAGGGAGGGGGTAGCAATCAGCCCCAGCATTTT.

A note on this clone: One junction end does not reproduce the germline sequence, and a read error may be involved. V is TRBV28 and J is TRBJ2-5; 12 nucleotides align to TRBD1. The germline gives CDR1 MDHEN, CDR2 SYDVKM. CDR3 length: 16 residues. CDR3 in DNA: TGTGCCAGCAGTATATGGGGACAGGGGGCTGAAGAGACCCAGTACTTC. Amino acid sequence: CASSIWGQGAEETQYF.

This clone was detected only a few times. The rearrangement uses TRBV5-6 and TRBJ1-5; no reliable D call. V lost 5 bases and J 6 bases, leaving 12 bases between the germline ends. Germline CDR1 and CDR2: SGHDT and YYEEEE. CDR3 size: 13 residues. The CDR3 DNA reads TGTGCCAGCAGTCCGGGTGTCGGTCAGCCCCAGCATTTT. Amino acid sequence: CASSPGVGQPQHF.